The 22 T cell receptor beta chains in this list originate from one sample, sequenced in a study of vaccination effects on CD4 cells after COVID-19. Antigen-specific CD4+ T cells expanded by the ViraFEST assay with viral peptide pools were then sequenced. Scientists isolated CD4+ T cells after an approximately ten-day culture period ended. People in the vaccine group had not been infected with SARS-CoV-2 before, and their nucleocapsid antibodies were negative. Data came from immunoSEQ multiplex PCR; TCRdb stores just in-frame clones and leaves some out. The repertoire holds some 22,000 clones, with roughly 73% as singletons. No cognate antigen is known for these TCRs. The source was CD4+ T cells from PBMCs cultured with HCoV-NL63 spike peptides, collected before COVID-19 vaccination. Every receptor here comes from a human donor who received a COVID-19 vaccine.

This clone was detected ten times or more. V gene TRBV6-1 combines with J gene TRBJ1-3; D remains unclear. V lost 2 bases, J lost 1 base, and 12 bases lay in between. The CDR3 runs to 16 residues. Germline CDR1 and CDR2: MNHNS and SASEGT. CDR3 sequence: CASSEHQASSGNTIYF. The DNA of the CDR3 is TGTGCCAGCAGTGAACATCAGGCCTCTTCTGGAAACACCATATATTTT.

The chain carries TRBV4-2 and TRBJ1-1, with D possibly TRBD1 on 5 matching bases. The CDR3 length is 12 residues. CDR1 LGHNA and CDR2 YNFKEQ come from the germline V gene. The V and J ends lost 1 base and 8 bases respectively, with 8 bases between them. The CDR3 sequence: CASSQVGAEAFF. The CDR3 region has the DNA TGTGCCAGCAGCCAAGTAGGGGCGGAAGCTTTCTTT.

Here the CDR3 DNA reads TGTGCCACCACGACCGAGCGGGGGCCCTACGAGCAGTACTTC. This encodes CATTTERGPYEQYF. The chain has TRBV2 and TRBJ2-7; 8 bases map to TRBD2. The CDR3 loop spans 14 amino acids. Germline assignment: CDR1 SNHLY and CDR2 FYNNEI. The J segment lost 2 bases and the V segment lost 10 bases, leaving 10 bases of the junction unmatched.

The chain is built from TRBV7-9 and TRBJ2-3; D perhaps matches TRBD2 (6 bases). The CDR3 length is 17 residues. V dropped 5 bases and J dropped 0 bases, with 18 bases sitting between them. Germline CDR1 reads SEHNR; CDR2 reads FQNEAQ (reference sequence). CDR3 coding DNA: TGTGCCAGCAGCCGACCCGGGACTTCTAAGAGCACAGATACGCAGTATTTT. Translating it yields CASSRPGTSKSTDTQYF.

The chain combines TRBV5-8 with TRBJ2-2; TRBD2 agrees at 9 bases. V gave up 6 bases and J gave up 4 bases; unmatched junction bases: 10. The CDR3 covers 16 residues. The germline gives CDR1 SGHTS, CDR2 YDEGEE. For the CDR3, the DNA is TGTGCCAGCACCCCCGGCTTAGCGGGAGCCACCGGGGAGCTGTTTTTT. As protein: CASTPGLAGATGELFF.

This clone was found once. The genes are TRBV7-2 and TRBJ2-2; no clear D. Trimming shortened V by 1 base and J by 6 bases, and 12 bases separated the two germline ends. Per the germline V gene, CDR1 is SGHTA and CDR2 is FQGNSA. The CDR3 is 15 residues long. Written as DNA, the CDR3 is TGTGCCAGCAGCTTAGAGGACCGGGTTCCCGGGGAGCTGTTTTTT. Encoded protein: CASSLEDRVPGELFF.

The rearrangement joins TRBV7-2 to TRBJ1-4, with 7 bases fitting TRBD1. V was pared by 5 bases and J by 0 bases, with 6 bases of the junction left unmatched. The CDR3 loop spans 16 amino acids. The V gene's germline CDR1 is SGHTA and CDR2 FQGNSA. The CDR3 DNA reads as TGTGCCAGCAGCCCGGACAGGTTCTCAACTAATGAAAAACTGTTTTTT. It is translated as CASSPDRFSTNEKLFF.

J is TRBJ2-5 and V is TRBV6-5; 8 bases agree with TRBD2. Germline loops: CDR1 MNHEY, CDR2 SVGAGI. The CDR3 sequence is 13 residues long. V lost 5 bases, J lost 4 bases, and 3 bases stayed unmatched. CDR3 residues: CASSRAGAETQYF. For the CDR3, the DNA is TGTGCCAGCAGTAGAGCGGGAGCAGAGACCCAGTACTTC.

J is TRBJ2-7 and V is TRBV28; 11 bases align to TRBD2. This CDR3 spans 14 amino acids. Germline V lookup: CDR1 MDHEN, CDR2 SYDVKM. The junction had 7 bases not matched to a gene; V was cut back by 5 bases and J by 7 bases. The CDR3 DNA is TGTGCCAGCAGTAAACTAGCGGGAGCGGGTGAGCAGTACTTC. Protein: CASSKLAGAGEQYF.

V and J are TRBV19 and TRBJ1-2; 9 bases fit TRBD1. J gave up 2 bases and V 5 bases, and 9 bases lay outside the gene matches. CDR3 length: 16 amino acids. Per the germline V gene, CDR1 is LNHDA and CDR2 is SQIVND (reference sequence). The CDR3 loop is CASSFAHRGLNYGYTF. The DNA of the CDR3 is TGTGCCAGTAGTTTTGCTCACAGGGGGCTGAACTATGGCTACACCTTC.

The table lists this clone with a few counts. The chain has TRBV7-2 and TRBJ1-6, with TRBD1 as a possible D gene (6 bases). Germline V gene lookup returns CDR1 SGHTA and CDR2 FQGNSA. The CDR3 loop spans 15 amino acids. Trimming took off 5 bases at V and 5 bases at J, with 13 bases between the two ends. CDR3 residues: CASSPPGANNSPLHF. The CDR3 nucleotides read TGTGCCAGCAGCCCCCCGGGGGCAAATAATTCACCCCTCCACTTT.

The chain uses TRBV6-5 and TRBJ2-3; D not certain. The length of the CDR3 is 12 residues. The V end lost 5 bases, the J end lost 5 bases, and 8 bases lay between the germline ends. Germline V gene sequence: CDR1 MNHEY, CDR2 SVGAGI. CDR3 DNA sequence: TGTGCCAGCAGTCGGAATCTAGATACGCAGTATTTT. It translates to CASSRNLDTQYF.

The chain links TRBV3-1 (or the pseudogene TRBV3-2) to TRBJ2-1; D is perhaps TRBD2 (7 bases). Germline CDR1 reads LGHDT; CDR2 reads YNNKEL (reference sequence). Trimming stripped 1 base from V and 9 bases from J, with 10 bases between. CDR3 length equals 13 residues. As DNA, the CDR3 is TGTGCCAGCAGCCAAGTCCGGGGGGCTGAGCAGTTCTTC. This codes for CASSQVRGAEQFF.

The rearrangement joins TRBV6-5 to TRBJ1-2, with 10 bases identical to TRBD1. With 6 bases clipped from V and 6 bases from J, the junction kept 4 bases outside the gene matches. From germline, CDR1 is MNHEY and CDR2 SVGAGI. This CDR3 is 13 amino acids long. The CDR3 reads CASRGTGVDGYTF. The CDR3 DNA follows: TGTGCCAGCAGGGGGACAGGGGTGGATGGCTACACCTTC.

This CDR3 is CSVVYGRMNTEAFF. The CDR3 nucleotides read TGCAGCGTTGTTTATGGGCGGATGAACACTGAAGCTTTCTTT. The chain carries TRBV29-1 and TRBJ1-1; D remains ambiguous. CDR3 size: 14 residues. V was shortened by 4 bases and J by 0 bases, with 12 bases between the two germline ends. The germline V gene has CDR1 SQVTM and CDR2 ANQGSEA.

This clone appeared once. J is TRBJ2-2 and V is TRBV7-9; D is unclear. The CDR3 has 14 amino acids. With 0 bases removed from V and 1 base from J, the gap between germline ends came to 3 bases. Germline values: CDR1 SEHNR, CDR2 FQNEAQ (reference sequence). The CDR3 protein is CASSLAQNTGELFF. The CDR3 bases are TGTGCCAGCAGCTTAGCACAGAACACCGGGGAGCTGTTTTTT. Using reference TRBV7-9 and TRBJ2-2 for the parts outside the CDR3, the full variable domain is DTGVSQNPRHKITKRGQNVTFRCDPISEHNRLYWYRQTLGQGPEFLTYFQNEAQLEKSRLLSDRFSAERPKGSFSTLEIQRTEQGDSAMYLCASSLAQNTGELFFGEGSRLTVL.

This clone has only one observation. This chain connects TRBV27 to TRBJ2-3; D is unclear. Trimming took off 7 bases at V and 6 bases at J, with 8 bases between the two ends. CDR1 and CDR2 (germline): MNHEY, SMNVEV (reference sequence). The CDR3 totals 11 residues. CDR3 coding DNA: TGTGCCAGCACTCTAGGGGATACGCAGTATTTT. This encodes CASTLGDTQYF.

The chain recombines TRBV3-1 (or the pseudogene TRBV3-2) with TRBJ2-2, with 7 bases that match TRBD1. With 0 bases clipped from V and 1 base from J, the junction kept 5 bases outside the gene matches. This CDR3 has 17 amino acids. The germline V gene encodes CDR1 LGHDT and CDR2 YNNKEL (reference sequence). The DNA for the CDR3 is TGTGCCAGCAGCCAAGATTACAGGACAGGGAACACCGGGGAGCTGTTTTTT. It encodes CASSQDYRTGNTGELFF.

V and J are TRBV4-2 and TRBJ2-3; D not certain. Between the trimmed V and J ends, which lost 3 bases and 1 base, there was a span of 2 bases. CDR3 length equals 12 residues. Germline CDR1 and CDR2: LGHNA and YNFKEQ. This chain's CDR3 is CASSHGTDTQYF. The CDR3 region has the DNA TGTGCCAGCAGCCACGGCACAGATACGCAGTATTTT.

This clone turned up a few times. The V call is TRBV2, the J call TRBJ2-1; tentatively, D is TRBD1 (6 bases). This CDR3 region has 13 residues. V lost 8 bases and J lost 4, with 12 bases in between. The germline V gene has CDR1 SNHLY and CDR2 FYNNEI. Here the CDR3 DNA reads TGTGCCAGCGCACAGGGACCTTACAATGAGCAGTTCTTC. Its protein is CASAQGPYNEQFF.

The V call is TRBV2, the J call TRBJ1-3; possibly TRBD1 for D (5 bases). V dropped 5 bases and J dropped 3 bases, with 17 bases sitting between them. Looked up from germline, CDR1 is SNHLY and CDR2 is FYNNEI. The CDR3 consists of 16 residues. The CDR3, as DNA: TGTGCCAGCAGTTTAAGGGGCCCTATAATTGGAAACACCATATATTTT. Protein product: CASSLRGPIIGNTIYF.

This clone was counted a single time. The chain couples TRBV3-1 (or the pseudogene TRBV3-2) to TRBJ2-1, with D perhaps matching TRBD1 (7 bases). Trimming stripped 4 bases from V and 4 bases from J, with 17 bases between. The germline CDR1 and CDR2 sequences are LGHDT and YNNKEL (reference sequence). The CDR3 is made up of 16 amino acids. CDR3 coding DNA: TGTGCCAGCAGCCCCGGAGGGGGCCGTGAATACAATGAGCAGTTCTTC. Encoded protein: CASSPGGGREYNEQFF.